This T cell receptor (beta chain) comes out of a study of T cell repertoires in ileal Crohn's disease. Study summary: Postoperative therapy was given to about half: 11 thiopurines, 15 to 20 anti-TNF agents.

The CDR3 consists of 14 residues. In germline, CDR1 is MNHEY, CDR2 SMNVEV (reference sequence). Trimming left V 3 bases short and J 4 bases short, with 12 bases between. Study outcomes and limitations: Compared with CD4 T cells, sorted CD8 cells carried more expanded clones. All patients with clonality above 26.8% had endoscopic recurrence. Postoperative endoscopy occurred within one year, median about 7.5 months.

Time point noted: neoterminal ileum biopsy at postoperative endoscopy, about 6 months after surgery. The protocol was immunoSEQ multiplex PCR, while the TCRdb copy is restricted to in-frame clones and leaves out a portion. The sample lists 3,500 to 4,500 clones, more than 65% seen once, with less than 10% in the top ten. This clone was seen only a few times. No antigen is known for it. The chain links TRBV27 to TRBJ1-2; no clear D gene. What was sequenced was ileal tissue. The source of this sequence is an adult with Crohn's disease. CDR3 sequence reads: CASSFSSLGYGYTF. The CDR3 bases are TGTGCCAGCAGTTTTTCCTCACTAGGCTATGGCTACACCTTC.